Shown below are 9 T cell receptor beta chains from a single sample sequenced in a study of brain metastases from non-small cell lung cancer. Assay used: immunoSEQ multiplex PCR; TCRdb lists only in-frame clones, some missing. The table includes about 4,500 clones, about 82% detected once. The sequenced sample was primary lung tumor tissue. These receptors originate from a donor older than 35 with non-small cell lung cancer.

CDR3 loop: CASRDSGRANTGELFF. The CDR3 bases are TGTGCCAGCAGAGATAGCGGGAGGGCGAACACCGGGGAGCTGTTTTTT. The genes are TRBV25-1 and TRBJ2-2; TRBD2 agrees at 11 bases. The CDR3 runs to 16 residues. V lost 6 bases and J lost 0; bases outside the gene matches: 3. Germline CDR1 reads MGHDK; CDR2 reads SYGVNS.

The chain combines TRBV21-1 with TRBJ1-1. TRBV21-1 is shown as a pseudogene. This CDR3 comprises 15 residues. CDR3 loop: CASSKVYRMNTEAFF. The DNA for the CDR3 is TGTGCCAGCAGCAAAGTGTATAGGATGAACACTGAAGCTTTCTTT.

The chain uses TRBV6-5 and TRBJ1-1; D is unclear. V lost 6 bases to trimming and J lost 1 base, with 9 bases between them. CDR3 length equals 13 residues. Per germline, CDR1 MNHEY and CDR2 SVGAGI. This CDR3 reads CASRISRNTEAFF. DNA for the CDR3: TGTGCCAGCAGAATTTCAAGGAACACTGAAGCTTTCTTT.

The genes are TRBV28 and TRBJ1-2; D gene ambiguous. Germline CDR1 and CDR2: MDHEN and SYDVKM. Trimming pared 1 base from V and 5 bases from J, leaving 8 bases between. The CDR3 runs to 13 residues. CDR3 in amino acids: CASSLSQRYGYTF. The DNA for the CDR3 is TGTGCCAGCAGTTTATCGCAACGATATGGCTACACCTTC.

The CDR3 region is CASSWYSGGTDTQYF. The CDR3 DNA is TGTGCCAGCAGCTGGTATAGCGGGGGGACAGATACGCAGTATTTT. The chain recombines TRBV7-2 with TRBJ2-3; TRBD2 matches at 10 bases. This CDR3 is built from 15 residues. The V gene end was trimmed by 4 bases and the J gene end by 3 bases; junction bases not matched to a gene: 4. Germline V CDR1 and CDR2: SGHTA, FQGNSA.

The V gene is TRBV5-5, the J gene TRBJ2-5; tentatively, D is TRBD1 (5 bases). V lost 1 base and J 0 bases, leaving 7 bases between the germline ends. In germline, CDR1 is SGHKS, CDR2 YYEKEE (reference sequence). This CDR3 spans 14 amino acids. CDR3 DNA sequence: TGTGCCAGCAGCTTGTGGGGCTACCAAGAGACCCAGTACTTC. It encodes CASSLWGYQETQYF.

V is TRBV10-3 and J is TRBJ2-5, with TRBD2 matching over 10 bases. J lost 4 bases, V lost 4 bases, and 6 bases had no gene match. The CDR3 totals 15 residues. Germline V gene sequence: CDR1 ENHRY, CDR2 SYGVKD. In nucleotides, the CDR3 is TGTGCCATCAGTGGGGAAGCTAGCGGGAGAGAGACCCAGTACTTC. It is translated as CAISGEASGRETQYF.

Comment on this clone: Relative to the germline gene, one junction end is altered; a read error may explain this. The J gene is TRBJ2-1, the V gene TRBV5-8, with 9 nucleotides matching TRBD2. CDR1 is SGHTS, CDR2 YDEGEE, per germline. CDR3 length: 15 amino acids. The CDR3 nucleotides are TGTGCCAGCAGCATCTGGACTAGCGCAAACAATGAACAGTTCTTC. It yields the protein CASSIWTSANNEQFF.

V and J are TRBV5-1 and TRBJ1-6; 8 bases fit TRBD1. The CDR3 totals 16 residues. Trimming cost V 0 bases and J 6 bases; bases outside gene matches: 5. Looked up from germline, CDR1 is SGHRS and CDR2 is YFSETQ. The CDR3: CASSLEADRGNSPLHF. The CDR3 region has the DNA TGCGCCAGCAGCTTGGAAGCCGACAGGGGTAATTCACCCCTCCACTTT.